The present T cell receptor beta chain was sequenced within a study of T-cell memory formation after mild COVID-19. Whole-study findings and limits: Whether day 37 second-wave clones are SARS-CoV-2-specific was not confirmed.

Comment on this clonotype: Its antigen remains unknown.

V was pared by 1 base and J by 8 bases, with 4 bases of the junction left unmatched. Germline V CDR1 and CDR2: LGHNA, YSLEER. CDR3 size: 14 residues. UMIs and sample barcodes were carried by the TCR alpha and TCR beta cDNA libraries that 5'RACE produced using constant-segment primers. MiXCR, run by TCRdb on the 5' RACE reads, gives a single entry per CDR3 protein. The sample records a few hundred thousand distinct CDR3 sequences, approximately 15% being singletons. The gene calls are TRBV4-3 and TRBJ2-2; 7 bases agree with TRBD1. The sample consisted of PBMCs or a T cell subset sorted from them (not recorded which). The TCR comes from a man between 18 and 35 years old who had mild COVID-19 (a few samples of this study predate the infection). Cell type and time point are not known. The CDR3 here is CASSQASDRGELFF. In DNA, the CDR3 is TGCGCCAGCAGCCAAGCCTCGGACAGGGGGGAGCTGTTTTTT.